This T cell receptor (beta chain) was identified during a study of human T cells and chemical hapten exposure. The germline gives CDR1 SQVTM, CDR2 ANQGSEA. Trimming cost V 5 bases and J 0 bases, with 13 bases left between them. This CDR3 region has 15 residues. TCRdb independently ran MiXCR on the RACE reads; one entry per CDR3 protein. The table includes 300,000 to 450,000 distinct CDR3 sequences, 4.5% to 5.5% detected once. Documented time point: pre-sensitization, week 0. Treatment noted: therapeutic diphenylcyclopropenone sensitization with weekly scalp DPC. This clonotype has a count of ten or more.

This specimen was whole blood, taken in connection with sensitization to the hapten diphenylcyclopropenone (DPC). This clonotype originated in a woman aged 45 to 65 with alopecia areata. Some clones in this sample may be carry-over from other donors' samples. V gene TRBV29-1 combines with J gene TRBJ2-2; D is perhaps TRBD1 or TRBD2 (6 bases each). CDR3: CSVLGGPPNTGELFF. The CDR3 nucleotides are TGCAGCGTTTTGGGGGGCCCCCCGAACACCGGGGAGCTGTTTTTT.